A single sample gave rise to the 17 T cell receptor beta chains below, sequenced in a study of blood T cell repertoires in COVID-19. TCRdb's table, derived via immunoSEQ multiplex PCR, lists solely in-frame clones and lacks some. The data contain approximately 65,000 clones, around three quarters of them singletons. Sequencing was carried out using peripheral blood. These receptors all come from a human donor in a cohort sampled during active COVID-19.

The rearrangement joins TRBV28 to TRBJ2-7; tentatively, D is TRBD1 (5 bases). With 1 base removed from V and 2 bases from J, the gap between germline ends came to 6 bases. Looked up from germline, CDR1 is MDHEN and CDR2 is SYDVKM. The CDR3 has 13 amino acids. The CDR3 sequence is CASSLSGPYEQYF. As DNA, the CDR3 is TGTGCCAGCAGTTTATCAGGGCCCTACGAGCAGTACTTC. Complete variable domain (other parts from reference TRBV28 and TRBJ2-7): DVKVTQSSRYLVKRTGEKVFLECVQDMDHENMFWYRQDPGLGLRLIYFSYDVKMKEKGDIPEGYSVSREKKERFSLILESASTNQTSMYLCASSLSGPYEQYFGPGTRLTVT.

This clone was observed a single time. This sequence joins TRBV24-1 and TRBJ2-1, with 15 bases aligning to TRBD2. Losses at the gene ends were 7 bases for V and 7 bases for J; bases not matched to a gene: 7. The CDR3 spans 16 residues. Germline V gives CDR1 KGHDR, CDR2 SFDVKD. The CDR3 DNA follows: TGTGCCACCAGGGGAACCGGGACTAGCGGGGGGAATGAGCAGTTCTTC. As protein: CATRGTGTSGGNEQFF.

The rearrangement uses TRBV19 and TRBJ2-1, with D possibly matching TRBD1 (5 bases). V was cut by 3 bases and J by 9 bases, with 15 bases left in between. Germline values: CDR1 LNHDA, CDR2 SQIVND (reference sequence). The CDR3 is 14 amino acids. CDR3 coding DNA: TGTGCCAGTAGTATCCTCAGGGAAGGGGCTGAGCAGTTCTTC. Translating it yields CASSILREGAEQFF.

The rearrangement uses TRBV14 and TRBJ2-1; 7 nucleotides agree with TRBD1. Germline CDR1 SGHDN, CDR2 FVKESK. With 6 bases clipped from V and 2 bases from J, the junction kept 7 bases outside the gene matches. This CDR3 region has 15 residues. CDR3 sequence: CASSPGGLPYNEQFF. The CDR3 coding sequence is TGTGCCAGCAGTCCAGGGGGTCTCCCCTACAATGAGCAGTTCTTC.

DNA for the CDR3: TGTGCCAGCAGCTTATCGGGGACAGCTTCCTACGAGCAGTACTTC. It encodes CASSLSGTASYEQYF. V is TRBV7-2 and J is TRBJ2-7; 7 bases are shared with TRBD1. The J segment lost 1 base and the V segment lost 2 bases, leaving 5 bases of the junction unmatched. CDR1 is SGHTA, CDR2 FQGNSA, per germline. This CDR3 contains 15 residues.

This clone was seen a few times. The genes are TRBV5-1 and TRBJ2-5, with D possibly TRBD1 on 6 matching bases. This CDR3 is 14 amino acids long. Germline V gene lookup returns CDR1 SGHRS and CDR2 YFSETQ. V dropped 2 bases and J dropped 5 bases, with 13 bases sitting between them. DNA for the CDR3: TGCGCCAGCAGCTTAGCAGGGGCGGGCGAGACCCAGTACTTC. Its protein product is CASSLAGAGETQYF. The variable domain in full, completed from reference TRBV5-1 and TRBJ2-5, reads KAGVTQTPRYLIKTRGQQVTLSCSPISGHRSVSWYQQTPGQGLQFLFEYFSETQRNKGNFPGRFSGRQFSNSRSEMNVSTLELGDSALYLCASSLAGAGETQYFGPGTRLLVL.

V gene TRBV5-1 combines with J gene TRBJ1-3; the D gene is possibly TRBD1 (5 bases). The ends were cut back, 4 bases at V and 2 bases at J, with 13 bases in the middle. This CDR3 region has 15 residues. Germline values: CDR1 SGHRS, CDR2 YFSETQ. Written as DNA, the CDR3 is TGCGCCAGCAGCACCGGATCAGGGACTGGAAACACCATATATTTT. The encoded protein is CASSTGSGTGNTIYF.

The chain links TRBV6-6 to TRBJ2-2; D unresolved. V shed 2 bases and J shed 7 bases, with 14 bases lying between them. This CDR3 has 15 amino acids. The germline V gene encodes CDR1 MNHNY and CDR2 SVGAGI (reference sequence). DNA for the CDR3: TGTGCCAGCAGTTACGAGTCCAAAGAGCTCGGGGAGCTGTTTTTT. This codes for CASSYESKELGELFF.

V and J are TRBV5-1 and TRBJ2-7; 9 bases are a match to TRBD2. Germline lookup yields CDR1 SGHRS and CDR2 YFSETQ. Germline trimming cut 4 bases from V and 3 bases from J; bases unmatched to any gene: 5. This CDR3 contains 14 residues. The CDR3 is CASSPGRGGYEQYF. The CDR3 DNA reads as TGCGCCAGCAGCCCCGGGCGGGGGGGCTACGAGCAGTACTTC.

The chain recombines TRBV19 with TRBJ1-1; D perhaps matches TRBD1 (6 bases). The CDR3 is made up of 15 amino acids. The V end was cut by 2 bases, the J end by 2 bases, with 12 bases between. The V gene's germline CDR1 is LNHDA and CDR2 SQIVND (reference sequence). Here the CDR3 reads CASSIRFRGNTEAFF. As DNA, the CDR3 is TGTGCCAGTAGTATACGGTTCAGGGGTAACACTGAAGCTTTCTTT.

The gene calls are TRBV19 and TRBJ2-1, with D perhaps TRBD2 (6 bases). Per germline, CDR1 LNHDA and CDR2 SQIVND (reference sequence). The CDR3 has 12 residues. Trimming cost V 5 bases and J 12 bases, with 14 bases left between them. Here the CDR3 DNA reads TGTGCCAGTAGTTTAGTTGGGGGAGGGCAGTTCTTC. This sequence encodes CASSLVGGGQFF.

The chain combines TRBV2 with TRBJ1-5; tentative D call: TRBD1 (5 bases). V lost 8 bases to trimming and J lost 2 bases, with 10 bases between them. This CDR3 is 13 amino acids long. Germline-derived CDR1 and CDR2 are SNHLY and FYNNEI. The CDR3: CASATDRNQPQHF. The CDR3 DNA reads TGTGCCAGCGCGACAGACCGCAATCAGCCCCAGCATTTT.

This clone appeared a single time. The V gene is TRBV19, the J gene TRBJ1-1; 8 bases fit TRBD1. Germline assignment: CDR1 LNHDA and CDR2 SQIVND (reference sequence). The V and J ends lost 8 bases and 5 bases, in that order; junction bases with no gene match: 4. The CDR3 is 12 residues long. CDR3 amino acids: CASENRGTEAFF. The CDR3 DNA sequence: TGTGCCAGTGAAAACAGGGGGACTGAAGCTTTCTTT.

The chain has TRBV19 and TRBJ1-5; 7 nucleotides agree with TRBD1. Per the germline V gene, CDR1 is LNHDA and CDR2 is SQIVND (reference sequence). This CDR3 has 17 amino acids. The V gene end was trimmed by 3 bases and the J gene end by 0 bases; junction bases not matched to a gene: 8. As DNA, the CDR3 is TGTGCCAGTAGTATTGGCAGGGGGGATTATAGCAATCAGCCCCAGCATTTT. Translating gives CASSIGRGDYSNQPQHF.

This sequence joins TRBV10-2 and TRBJ1-6; unclear D gene. V shed 2 bases and J shed 14 bases, with 10 bases lying between them. Germline V gene sequence: CDR1 WSHSY, CDR2 SAAADI. The CDR3 extends over 12 amino acids. CDR3 loop: CASSEVREALHF. The CDR3 region has the DNA TGCGCCAGCAGTGAGGTCCGAGAAGCCCTCCACTTT.

The CDR3 coding sequence is TGTGCCAGCTCACCCGGACAGAGGGGACTAGCGGGATTTGGAGAGACCCAGTACTTC. The encoded protein is CASSPGQRGLAGFGETQYF. The chain employs TRBV18 and TRBJ2-5, with 13 bases identical to TRBD2. Germline lookup yields CDR1 KGHSH and CDR2 LQKENI. J was trimmed by 4 bases and V by 3 bases; bases with no gene match: 14. This CDR3 contains 19 residues.

This clone was counted a single time. This chain connects TRBV6-6 to TRBJ2-5; 7 bases match TRBD2. Germline CDR1 reads MNHNY; CDR2 reads SVGAGI (reference sequence). The CDR3 consists of 15 residues. V lost 0 bases to trimming and J lost 5 bases; unmatched junction nucleotides: 6. The CDR3 region is CASSYSGGSTETQYF. The DNA for the CDR3 is TGTGCCAGCAGTTACTCCGGGGGGAGCACGGAGACCCAGTACTTC.